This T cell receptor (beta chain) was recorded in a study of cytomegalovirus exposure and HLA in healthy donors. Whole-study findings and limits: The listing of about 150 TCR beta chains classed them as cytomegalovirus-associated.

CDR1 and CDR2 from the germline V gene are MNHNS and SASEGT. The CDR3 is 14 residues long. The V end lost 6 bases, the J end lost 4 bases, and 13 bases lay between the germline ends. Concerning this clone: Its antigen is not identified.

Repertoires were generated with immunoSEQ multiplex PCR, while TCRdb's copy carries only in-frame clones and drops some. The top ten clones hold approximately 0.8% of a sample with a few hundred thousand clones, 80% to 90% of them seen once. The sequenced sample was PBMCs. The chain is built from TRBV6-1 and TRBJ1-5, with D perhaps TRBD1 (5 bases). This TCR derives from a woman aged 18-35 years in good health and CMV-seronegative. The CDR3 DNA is TGTGCCAGCAGGGCAGGGACTATGAATCAGCCCCAGCATTTT. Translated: CASRAGTMNQPQHF.